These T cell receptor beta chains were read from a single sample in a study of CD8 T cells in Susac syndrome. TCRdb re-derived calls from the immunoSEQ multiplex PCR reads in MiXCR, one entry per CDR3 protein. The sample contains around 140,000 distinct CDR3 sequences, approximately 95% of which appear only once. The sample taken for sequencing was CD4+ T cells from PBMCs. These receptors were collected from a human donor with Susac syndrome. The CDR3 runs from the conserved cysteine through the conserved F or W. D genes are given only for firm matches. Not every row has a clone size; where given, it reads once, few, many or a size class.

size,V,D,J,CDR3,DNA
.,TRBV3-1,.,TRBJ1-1,CASSRRTTDPEAFF,TGTGCCAGCAGCCGAAGGACTACGGATCCTGAAGCTTTCTTT
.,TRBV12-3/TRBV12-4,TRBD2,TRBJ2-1,CASSPGTSRHNEQFF,TGTGCCAGCAGTCCCGGGACTAGTAGACACAATGAGCAGTTCTTC
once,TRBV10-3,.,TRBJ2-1,CAISRLTSYNEQFF,TGTGCCATCAGCCGTCTAACCTCCTACAATGAGCAGTTCTTC
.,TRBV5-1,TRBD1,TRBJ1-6,CASSEQTGRNSPLHF,TGCGCCAGCAGCGAACAGACAGGGAGAAATTCACCCCTCCACTTT
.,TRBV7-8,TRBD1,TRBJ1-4,CASTDRGFGEKLFF,TGTGCCAGCACCGACAGGGGGTTTGGTGAAAAACTGTTTTTT
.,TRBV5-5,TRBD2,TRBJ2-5,CASSHDNGLAAMRETQYF,TGTGCCAGCAGCCACGATAACGGACTAGCGGCAATGAGGGAGACCCAGTACTTC
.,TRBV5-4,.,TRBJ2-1,CASSFWSVGRNEQFF,TGTGCCAGCAGCTTTTGGAGCGTGGGAAGGAATGAGCAGTTCTTC
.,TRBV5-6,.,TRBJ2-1,CASSLVLASYNEQFF,TGTGCCAGCAGCTTGGTACTAGCCTCCTACAATGAGCAGTTCTTC
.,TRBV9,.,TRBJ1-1,CASSGPTPSTEAFF,TGTGCCAGCAGCGGTCCTACCCCCAGCACTGAAGCTTTCTTT
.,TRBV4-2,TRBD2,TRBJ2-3,CASSPGLAVTDTQYF,TGTGCCAGCAGCCCTGGACTAGCGGTCACAGATACGCAGTATTTT
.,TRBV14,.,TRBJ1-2,CASSQVNYGYTF,TGTGCCAGCAGCCAAGTTAACTATGGCTACACCTTC
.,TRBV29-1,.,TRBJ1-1,CSVAQRTEAFF,TGCAGCGTCGCTCAGAGAACTGAAGCTTTCTTT
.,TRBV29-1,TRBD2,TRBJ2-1,CSVGSLAGVFGEQFF,TGCAGCGTTGGATCGCTAGCGGGGGTTTTTGGTGAGCAGTTCTTC
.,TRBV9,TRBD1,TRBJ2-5,CASSQGQLRETQYF,TGTGCCAGCAGCCAGGGACAGCTAAGGGAGACCCAGTACTTC
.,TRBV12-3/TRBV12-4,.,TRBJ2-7,CASSPAGPPYEQYF,TGTGCCAGCAGTCCCGCGGGCCCGCCCTACGAGCAGTACTTC
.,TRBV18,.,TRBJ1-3,CASSQPGATDHTIYF,TGTGCCAGCTCACAGCCGGGAGCGACGGACCACACCATATATTTT
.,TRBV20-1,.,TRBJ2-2,CSALPGPNTGELFF,TGCAGTGCTTTACCGGGACCTAACACCGGGGAGCTGTTTTTT
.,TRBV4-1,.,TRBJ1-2,CASGQTGYYGYTF,TGCGCCAGCGGACAAACGGGATACTATGGCTACACCTTC